The subject of this entry is one TCR beta chain. Its specificity is not known. The data derive from a study of T cells in Graves' hyperthyroidism and ophthalmopathy. Findings of the study overall: Among thyroid clonotypes expanded above 0.001, most also appeared in blood. In the analysis, a 13 V-J model separated ophthalmopathy from stable hyperthyroidism.

Absent ophthalmopathy progression within 18 months defined stable Graves' hyperthyroidism. Newly diagnosed hyperthyroidism, duration under 2 months, in patients aged 18 to 65. RNA transcripts yielded amplified TCR beta CDR3 regions. TCR CDR3 regions were first amplified by RT-PCR with HTBI primers. TCRdb re-analysed the multiplex PCR reads in MiXCR, keeping a single row per CDR3 protein. The table records 300,000 to 450,000 distinct CDR3 sequences, 13% of them present only once. CDR1 is SGHTA, CDR2 FQGNSA, per germline. Trimming cost V 0 bases and J 3 bases; bases outside gene matches: 9. This CDR3 is 18 amino acids long.

The sequence was collected from a woman aged 18 to 35 with Graves' hyperthyroidism. The specimen was blood. The chain carries TRBV7-2 and TRBJ2-5; 11 bases align to TRBD1. As DNA, the CDR3 is TGTGCCAGCAGCTTAGCCCTTCCCGGACAGGGGGCGAAAGAGACCCAGTACTTC. Translation: CASSLALPGQGAKETQYF. Using reference TRBV7-2 and TRBJ2-5 for the parts outside the CDR3, the full variable domain is GAGVSQSPSNKVTEKGKDVELRCDPISGHTALYWYRQSLGQGLEFLIYFQGNSAPDKSGLPSDRFSAERTGGSVSTLTIQRTQQEDSAVYLCASSLALPGQGAKETQYFGPGTRLLVL.